Listed below are T cell receptor beta chains from one sample, sequenced in a study of blood T cell repertoires in COVID-19. Sequencing was performed with immunoSEQ multiplex PCR; in TCRdb, only in-frame clones are kept and a portion is missing. The sample carries about 150,000 clones, more than 65% recorded once. The sequencing input was peripheral blood. These TCRs come from a woman aged 50 to 60 with acute or convalescent COVID-19. Both conserved end residues are part of each CDR3. A D gene is named only where the DNA matches it firmly. The listing skips clone size in some rows; elsewhere it reads once, few, many or a size class.

d_call j_call clone_size v_call cdr3_aa cdr3_nt
NA TRBJ2-7 NA TRBV11-2 CASSLQRYEQYF TGTGCCAGCAGCCTTCAGAGGTACGAGCAGTACTTC
TRBD1 TRBJ1-6 NA TRBV4-2 CASSQDRDRANSPLHF TGTGCCAGCAGCCAAGATAGGGACAGGGCTAATTCACCCCTCCACTTT
TRBD1 TRBJ1-5 once TRBV5-6 CASSVWDRPYSNQPQHF TGTGCCAGCAGCGTCTGGGACAGGCCATATAGCAATCAGCCCCAGCATTTT
TRBD2 TRBJ2-1 NA TRBV5-1 CASSLSVAGYNEQFF TGCGCCAGCAGCTTGTCTGTAGCGGGCTACAATGAGCAGTTCTTC
NA TRBJ2-3 NA TRBV5-8 CASSLELVSDTQYF TGTGCCAGCAGCTTGGAACTAGTGTCAGATACGCAGTATTTT
NA TRBJ1-2 NA TRBV6-5 CASSSPPGANGYTF TGTGCCAGCAGTTCCCCGCCAGGGGCCAATGGCTACACCTTC
NA TRBJ1-5 NA TRBV30 CAWSGGGSNQPQHF TGTGCCTGGAGTGGCGGGGGCAGCAATCAGCCCCAGCATTTT
TRBD1 TRBJ2-5 NA TRBV3-1/TRBV3-2 CAGGQRMETQYF TGTGCCGGGGGACAGAGGATGGAGACCCAGTACTTC
NA TRBJ2-3 NA TRBV9 CASSVVGAPSTDTQYF TGTGCCAGCAGCGTAGTCGGAGCGCCTAGCACAGATACGCAGTATTTT
NA TRBJ2-1 NA TRBV14 CASSTRDPGGNEQFF TGTGCCAGCAGCACACGGGACCCTGGGGGGAATGAGCAGTTCTTC
TRBD2 TRBJ2-1 NA TRBV7-3 CASSPNGGGSFQFF TGTGCCAGCAGCCCAAACGGGGGGGGCAGCTTCCAGTTCTTC
NA TRBJ2-5 NA TRBV3-1/TRBV3-2 CASRGRIPGRQETQYF TGTGCCAGCAGGGGGCGCATCCCTGGTCGGCAAGAGACCCAGTACTTC
TRBD1 TRBJ1-2 NA TRBV10-3 CAVQDRGQDGYTF TGTGCCGTCCAGGACAGGGGGCAGGATGGCTACACCTTC
NA TRBJ2-5 NA TRBV10-3 CAIATPGAQETQYF TGTGCCATCGCTACCCCTGGGGCCCAAGAGACCCAGTACTTC
TRBD2 TRBJ2-7 NA TRBV10-3 CAISPGTINEQYF TGTGCCATCAGCCCCGGGACTATTAACGAGCAGTACTTC
NA TRBJ2-3 NA TRBV29-1 CSVERGAVTDTQYF TGCAGCGTTGAACGCGGGGCGGTCACAGATACGCAGTATTTT
NA TRBJ1-6 NA TRBV9 CASSSTPDYNSPLHF TGTGCCAGCAGCTCGACTCCCGATTATAATTCACCCCTCCACTTT
NA TRBJ2-5 once TRBV11-3 CASSSGAKETQYF TGTGCCAGCAGCTCAGGGGCTAAGGAGACCCAGTACTTC
TRBD1 TRBJ2-2 NA TRBV29-1 CSVGGGRGRSGELFF TGCAGCGTAGGGGGAGGCAGGGGGCGCTCCGGGGAGCTGTTTTTT
TRBD2 TRBJ2-5 NA TRBV2 CASSVLAGGQETQYF TGTGCCAGCAGTGTTCTAGCGGGGGGGCAAGAGACCCAGTACTTC
NA TRBJ1-2 NA TRBV4-3 CASSQGPGEGYTF TGCGCCAGCAGCCAAGGACCGGGGGAGGGCTACACCTTC
NA TRBJ1-5 NA TRBV7-3 CASSSRQEMQPQHF TGTGCCAGCAGCTCCCGACAGGAGATGCAGCCCCAGCATTTT